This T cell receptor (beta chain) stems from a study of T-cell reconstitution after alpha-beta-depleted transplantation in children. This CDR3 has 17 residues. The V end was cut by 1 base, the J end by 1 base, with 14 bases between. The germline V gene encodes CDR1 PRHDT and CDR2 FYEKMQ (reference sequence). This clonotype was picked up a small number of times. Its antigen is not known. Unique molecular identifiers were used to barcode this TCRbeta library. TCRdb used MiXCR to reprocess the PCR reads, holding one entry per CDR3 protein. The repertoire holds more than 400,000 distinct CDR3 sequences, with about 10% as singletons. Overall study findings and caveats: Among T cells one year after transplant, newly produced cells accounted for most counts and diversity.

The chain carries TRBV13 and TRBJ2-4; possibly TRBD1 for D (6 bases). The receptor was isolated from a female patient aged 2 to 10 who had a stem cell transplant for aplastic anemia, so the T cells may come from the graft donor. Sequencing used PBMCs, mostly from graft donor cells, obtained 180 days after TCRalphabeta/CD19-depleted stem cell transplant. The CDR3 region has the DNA TGTGCCAGCAGCTTAGCGGTCCAGGGGAAGGCCAAAAACATTCAGTACTTC. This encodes CASSLAVQGKAKNIQYF.